These T cell receptor beta chains were read from a single sample in a study of molecular identifiers for immune sequencing clone quantification. From the PCR reads, TCRdb called clonotypes with MiXCR, one entry per CDR3 protein. The sample shows hundreds of thousands of distinct CDR3 sequences, 20% to 25% of them seen only once. Sample: naive CD8+ T cells from blood, with Jurkat cell RNA spiked in. All receptors come from a human donor in good health. Some libraries in this study had Jurkat cell RNA spiked in. The CDR3 runs from the conserved cysteine through the conserved F or W. D genes are given only for firm matches. Clone sizes are given selectively: once, few, many, or a class where the clone is expanded.

J gene	D gene	clone size	V gene	CDR3 protein	CDR3 DNA
TRBJ2-3	TRBD1	many	TRBV2	CASRTGPSTDTQYF	TGTGCCAGCAGGACAGGGCCGAGCACAGATACGCAGTATTTT
TRBJ2-5	-	-	TRBV9	CASSKDGGGETQYF	TGTGCCAGCTCCAAGGATGGAGGAGGGGAGACCCAGTACTTC
TRBJ2-1	-	many	TRBV4-1	CASSQDGGAMYNEQFF	TGCGCCAGCAGCCAAGATGGCGGGGCTATGTACAATGAGCAGTTCTTC
TRBJ1-5	-	many	TRBV6-2/TRBV6-3	CASSPLDSNQPQHF	TGTGCCAGCAGCCCCCTCGATAGCAATCAGCCCCAGCATTTT
TRBJ1-5	TRBD1	-	TRBV6-4	CASSGTGRDNQPQHF	TGTGCCAGCAGTGGGACAGGGAGGGACAATCAGCCCCAGCATTTT
TRBJ1-5	-	many	TRBV6-5	CASSYSAGYQPQHF	TGTGCCAGCAGTTACTCGGCAGGGTATCAGCCCCAGCATTTT
TRBJ2-1	-	-	TRBV12-3/TRBV12-4	CASSRYPGIGEQFF	TGTGCCAGCAGTAGATACCCAGGGATCGGTGAGCAGTTCTTC
TRBJ1-2	-	many	TRBV7-2	CASSSTTANYGYTF	TGTGCCAGCAGCAGCACGACAGCTAACTATGGCTACACCTTC
TRBJ2-7	-	-	TRBV7-9	CASSLGRGPHEQYF	TGTGCCAGCAGCTTAGGCAGGGGACCGCACGAGCAGTACTTC
TRBJ2-7	-	many	TRBV7-6	CASSLERDGTNEQYF	TGTGCCAGCAGCTTAGAGAGGGACGGGACGAACGAGCAGTACTTC
TRBJ2-1	TRBD1	-	TRBV4-1	CASSPGQNRQPTLNEQFF	TGCGCCAGCAGCCCGGGACAGAACCGCCAACCTACTTTGAATGAGCAGTTCTTC
TRBJ2-3	TRBD2	many	TRBV7-9	CASSPAVAGGPSDTQYF	TGTGCCAGCAGCCCGGCTGTAGCGGGGGGGCCTTCCGATACGCAGTATTTT
TRBJ2-2	-	many	TRBV7-9	CASSLLAGELFF	TGTGCCAGCAGCTTATTGGCCGGGGAGCTGTTTTTT
TRBJ2-7	-	many	TRBV7-8	CASSFPEPYEQYF	TGTGCCAGCAGCTTCCCGGAGCCCTACGAGCAGTACTTC
TRBJ2-5	-	many	TRBV6-5	CASSLTRETQYF	TGTGCCAGCAGCCTGACCCGCGAGACCCAGTACTTC
TRBJ2-1	TRBD2	-	TRBV27	CASSFYAGGPSNEQFF	TGTGCCAGCAGTTTTTATGCGGGGGGGCCGAGCAATGAGCAGTTCTTC
TRBJ2-2	TRBD2	few	TRBV6-2/TRBV6-3	CASSLTSENTGELFF	TGTGCCAGCAGTCTAACTAGCGAGAACACCGGGGAGCTGTTTTTT
TRBJ2-1	-	-	TRBV25-1	CASSGFFNNYNEQFF	TGTGCCAGCAGTGGCTTCTTCAATAACTACAATGAGCAGTTCTTC
TRBJ2-3	TRBD2	many	TRBV5-4	CASSLSTSGRTDTQYF	TGTGCCAGCAGCTTATCAACTAGCGGGAGAACAGATACGCAGTATTTT
TRBJ2-1	TRBD1	few	TRBV4-1	CASSQDRGPRHEQFF	TGCGCCAGCAGCCAAGATAGGGGGCCGAGGCATGAGCAGTTCTTC
TRBJ1-1	-	many	TRBV6-2/TRBV6-3	CASSFSWNTEAFF	TGTGCCAGCAGTTTTAGTTGGAACACTGAAGCTTTCTTT
TRBJ2-3	TRBD2	many	TRBV9	CASSVTLAGNTDTQYF	TGTGCCAGCAGCGTAACGCTAGCGGGAAACACAGATACGCAGTATTTT
TRBJ2-1	TRBD2	-	TRBV11-3	CASSPSFAGGLSNEQFF	TGTGCCAGCAGCCCGAGTTTCGCGGGAGGGCTTTCGAATGAGCAGTTCTTC